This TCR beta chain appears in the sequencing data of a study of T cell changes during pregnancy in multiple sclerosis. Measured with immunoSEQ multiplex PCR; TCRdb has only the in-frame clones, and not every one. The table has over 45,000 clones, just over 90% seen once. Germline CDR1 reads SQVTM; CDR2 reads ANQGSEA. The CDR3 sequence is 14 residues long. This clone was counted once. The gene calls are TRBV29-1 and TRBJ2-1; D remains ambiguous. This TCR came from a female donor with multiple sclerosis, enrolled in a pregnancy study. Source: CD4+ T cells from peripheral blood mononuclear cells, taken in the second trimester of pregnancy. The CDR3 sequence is CSYLPGPSYNEQFF. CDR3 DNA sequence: TGCAGTTACCTGCCGGGTCCCTCCTACAATGAGCAGTTCTTC.